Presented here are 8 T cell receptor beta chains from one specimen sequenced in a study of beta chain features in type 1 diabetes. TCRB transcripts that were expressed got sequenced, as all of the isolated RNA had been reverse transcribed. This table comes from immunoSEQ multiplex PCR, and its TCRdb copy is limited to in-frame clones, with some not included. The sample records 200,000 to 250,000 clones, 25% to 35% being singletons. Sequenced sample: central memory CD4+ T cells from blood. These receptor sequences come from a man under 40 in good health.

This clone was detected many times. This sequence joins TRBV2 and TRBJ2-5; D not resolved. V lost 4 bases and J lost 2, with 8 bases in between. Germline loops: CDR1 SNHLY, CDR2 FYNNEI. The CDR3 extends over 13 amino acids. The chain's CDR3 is CASSVRQQETQYF. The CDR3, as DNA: TGTGCCAGCAGTGTCCGGCAGCAAGAGACCCAGTACTTC. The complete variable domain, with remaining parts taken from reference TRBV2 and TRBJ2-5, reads EPEVTQTPSHQVTQMGQEVILRCVPISNHLYFYWYRQILGQKVEFLVSFYNNEISEKSEIFDDQFSVERPDGSNFTLKIRSTKLEDSAMYFCASSVRQQETQYFGPGTRLLVL.

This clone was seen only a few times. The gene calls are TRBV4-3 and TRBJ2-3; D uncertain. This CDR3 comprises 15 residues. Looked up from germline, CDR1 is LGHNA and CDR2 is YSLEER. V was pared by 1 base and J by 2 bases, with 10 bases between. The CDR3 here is CASSQARIPTDTQYF. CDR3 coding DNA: TGCGCCAGCAGCCAAGCCCGAATACCCACAGATACGCAGTATTTT.

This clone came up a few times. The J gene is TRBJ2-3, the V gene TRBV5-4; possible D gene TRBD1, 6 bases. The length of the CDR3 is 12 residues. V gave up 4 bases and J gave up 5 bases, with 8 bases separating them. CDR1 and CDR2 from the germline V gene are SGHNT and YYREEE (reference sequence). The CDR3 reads CASSQGGDTQYF. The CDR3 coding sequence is TGTGCCAGCAGCCAAGGGGGAGATACGCAGTATTTT.

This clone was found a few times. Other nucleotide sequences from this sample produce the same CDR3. The CDR3 protein is CAWSIGSSYEQYF. CDR3 DNA sequence: TGTGCCTGGAGTATCGGAAGCTCCTACGAGCAGTACTTC. The chain employs TRBV30 and TRBJ2-7, with no clear D. The CDR3 extends over 13 amino acids. The V gene's germline CDR1 is GTSNPN and CDR2 SVGIG (reference sequence). V gave up 2 bases and J gave up 0 bases, with 8 bases separating them.

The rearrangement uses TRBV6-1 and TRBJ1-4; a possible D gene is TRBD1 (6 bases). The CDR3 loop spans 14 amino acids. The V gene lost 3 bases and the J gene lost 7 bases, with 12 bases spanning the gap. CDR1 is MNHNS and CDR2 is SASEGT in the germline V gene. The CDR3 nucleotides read TGTGCCAGCAGTGAGGGGGGCAAGGGTGAAAAACTGTTTTTT. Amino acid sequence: CASSEGGKGEKLFF.

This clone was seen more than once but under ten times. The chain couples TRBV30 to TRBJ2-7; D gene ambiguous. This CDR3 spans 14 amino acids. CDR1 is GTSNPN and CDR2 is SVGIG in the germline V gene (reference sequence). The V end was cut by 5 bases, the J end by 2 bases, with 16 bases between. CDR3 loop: CAWDKGSTAYEQYF. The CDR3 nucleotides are TGTGCCTGGGATAAGGGTTCGACGGCCTACGAGCAGTACTTC.

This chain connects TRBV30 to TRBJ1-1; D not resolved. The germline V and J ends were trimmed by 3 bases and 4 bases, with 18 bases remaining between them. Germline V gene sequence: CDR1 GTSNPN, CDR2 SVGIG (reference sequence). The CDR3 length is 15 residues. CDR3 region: CAWSFPTGFSTEAFF. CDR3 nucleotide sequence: TGTGCCTGGAGCTTTCCGACGGGGTTTAGCACTGAAGCTTTCTTT.

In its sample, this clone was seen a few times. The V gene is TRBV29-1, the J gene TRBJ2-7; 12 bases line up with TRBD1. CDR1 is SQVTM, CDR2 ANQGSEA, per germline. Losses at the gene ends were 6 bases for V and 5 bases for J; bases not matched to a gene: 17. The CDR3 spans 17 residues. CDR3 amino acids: CSVTGTGGARRRDEQYF. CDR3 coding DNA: TGCAGCGTCACCGGGACAGGGGGCGCCAGGCGGAGGGACGAGCAGTACTTC.